A selection of T cell receptor beta chains follows, all from one sample in a study of T cell changes during pregnancy in multiple sclerosis. Produced via immunoSEQ multiplex PCR; TCRdb's table is partial and in-frame only. Among about 39,000 clones, approximately 94% were seen once, and the ten largest hold about 0.38%. The specimen comprised CD4+ T cells from peripheral blood mononuclear cells, sampled after pregnancy. Every receptor here comes from a female donor with multiple sclerosis, enrolled in a pregnancy study. Each CDR3 is given with its conserved first and last residue. Fields, in order: CDR3 DNA, CDR3 protein, V gene, J gene, clone size, D gene. The D gene is left open where the match is weak. The size of a clone is reported for some rows only, either as once, few or many, or as a class for expanded clones.

CDR3 DNA: TGTGCCAGCTCCGGAGACAGCCCCTACGAGCAGTACTTC
CDR3 protein: CASSGDSPYEQYF
V gene: TRBV6-1
J gene: TRBJ2-7
clone size: once
D gene: .

CDR3 DNA: TGTGCCAGCAGCTTGCCGGAACTAAAAACCTACGAGCAGTACTTC
CDR3 protein: CASSLPELKTYEQYF
V gene: TRBV5-8
J gene: TRBJ2-7
clone size: .
D gene: .

CDR3 DNA: TGTGCCAGCAGTAGCGGGGGCGCGGAGACCCAGTACTTC
CDR3 protein: CASSSGGAETQYF
V gene: TRBV6-1
J gene: TRBJ2-5
clone size: .
D gene: TRBD2

CDR3 DNA: TGTGCCAGCAGCTTACTGGAGACCCAGTACTTC
CDR3 protein: CASSLLETQYF
V gene: TRBV11-2
J gene: TRBJ2-5
clone size: .
D gene: .

CDR3 DNA: TGTGCCAGCAGCTTAGTAGGATTGGGACTGACCTACAATGAGCAGTTCTTC
CDR3 protein: CASSLVGLGLTYNEQFF
V gene: TRBV7-2
J gene: TRBJ2-1
clone size: once
D gene: .

CDR3 DNA: TGTGCCATCAGTGACTGGGGGGTTATGAACACTGAAGCTTTCTTT
CDR3 protein: CAISDWGVMNTEAFF
V gene: TRBV10-3
J gene: TRBJ1-1
clone size: .
D gene: .

CDR3 DNA: TGTGCCACCAGCAGGAGGGGGGGAACTGGGATCGACAATGAGCAGTTCTTC
CDR3 protein: CATSRRGGTGIDNEQFF
V gene: TRBV15
J gene: TRBJ2-1
clone size: .
D gene: .

CDR3 DNA: TGTGCCAGCAGCTCACCCCGCGGGGGTGCAGATACGCAGTATTTT
CDR3 protein: CASSSPRGGADTQYF
V gene: TRBV7-9
J gene: TRBJ2-3
clone size: .
D gene: TRBD2

CDR3 DNA: TGTGCCAGCAGCTTAACTCGTCAGCGGGCCTACGAGCAGTACTTC
CDR3 protein: CASSLTRQRAYEQYF
V gene: TRBV7-9
J gene: TRBJ2-7
clone size: .
D gene: .

CDR3 DNA: TGTGCCAGCACCCCGCCGGAGGGGAGGGAGACCCAGTACTTC
CDR3 protein: CASTPPEGRETQYF
V gene: TRBV6-9
J gene: TRBJ2-5
clone size: .
D gene: .

CDR3 DNA: TGTGCCAGCAGCGATTACACCTTAGCGGGCACAGATACGCAGTATTTT
CDR3 protein: CASSDYTLAGTDTQYF
V gene: TRBV27
J gene: TRBJ2-3
clone size: .
D gene: .

CDR3 DNA: TGTGCCAGCAGCGGGGGGGCTGGAGATACGCAGTATTTT
CDR3 protein: CASSGGAGDTQYF
V gene: TRBV7-3
J gene: TRBJ2-3
clone size: .
D gene: .

CDR3 DNA: TGTGCCAGCAGCCACCCTAGCGGGGGGGCCGGAGAGACCCAGTACTTC
CDR3 protein: CASSHPSGGAGETQYF
V gene: TRBV7-2
J gene: TRBJ2-5
clone size: .
D gene: TRBD2

CDR3 DNA: TGTGCCTGGAGGTACCTCCCCAGGGTAACAAATAATTCACCCCTCCACTTT
CDR3 protein: CAWRYLPRVTNNSPLHF
V gene: TRBV30
J gene: TRBJ1-6
clone size: .
D gene: .

CDR3 DNA: TGTGCCAATGAGCGGGGGGCCTCCACAGATACGCAGTATTTT
CDR3 protein: CANERGASTDTQYF
V gene: TRBV18
J gene: TRBJ2-3
clone size: once
D gene: TRBD2

CDR3 DNA: TGTGCCAGTAGTATAGATCCAGGGCAACCCTACGAGCAGTACTTC
CDR3 protein: CASSIDPGQPYEQYF
V gene: TRBV19
J gene: TRBJ2-7
clone size: .
D gene: .

CDR3 DNA: TGTGCCAGTAGTACCTCTAGCGGGGGGGTCTCCTACGAGCAGTACTTC
CDR3 protein: CASSTSSGGVSYEQYF
V gene: TRBV19
J gene: TRBJ2-7
clone size: .
D gene: TRBD2

CDR3 DNA: TGTGCCAGCAGCCGCACCGGGGGGGCGTACGAGCAGTACTTC
CDR3 protein: CASSRTGGAYEQYF
V gene: TRBV27
J gene: TRBJ2-7
clone size: .
D gene: TRBD2

CDR3 DNA: TGTGCCAGCAGCCAAGGAGTCCCCTACGAGCAGTACTTC
CDR3 protein: CASSQGVPYEQYF
V gene: TRBV14
J gene: TRBJ2-7
clone size: .
D gene: .

CDR3 DNA: TGTGCCAGCAGGCCGGGACATCGTACCTACGAGCAGTACTTC
CDR3 protein: CASRPGHRTYEQYF
V gene: TRBV27
J gene: TRBJ2-7
clone size: .
D gene: .

CDR3 DNA: TGTGCCAGCAGATACACCCGGGACAGTTATGCACCCCTCCACTTT
CDR3 protein: CASRYTRDSYAPLHF
V gene: TRBV7-8
J gene: TRBJ1-6
clone size: .
D gene: TRBD1

CDR3 DNA: TGCGCCAGCAGTGAGTCCTCCGGGACAGGGGAAGAGACCCAGTACTTC
CDR3 protein: CASSESSGTGEETQYF
V gene: TRBV10-1
J gene: TRBJ2-5
clone size: .
D gene: TRBD1